This T cell receptor beta chain was documented in a study of cytomegalovirus exposure and HLA in healthy donors. Some clones are missing from TCRdb's copy, which holds only in-frame ones; the method was immunoSEQ multiplex PCR. The sample consists of hundreds of thousands of clones, roughly 85% of them appearing once. General study results and limits: Subsequent analysis revealed that first-cohort TCR clusters tended to co-occur in the roughly 120 validation repertoires.

This clone has a handful of counts. Its specificity is not known. The germline CDR1 and CDR2 sequences are GTSNPN and SVGIG (reference sequence). This CDR3 spans 12 amino acids. V dropped 5 bases and J dropped 1 base, with 8 bases sitting between them. This clonotype originated in a woman between 18 and 30 years old in good health and CMV-seronegative. The V and J genes are TRBV30 and TRBJ1-1, with D maybe TRBD1 (6 bases). Material for sequencing was PBMCs. Written as DNA, the CDR3 is TGTGCCTGGGGACAGCCGAACACTGAAGCTTTCTTT. Protein sequence: CAWGQPNTEAFF.